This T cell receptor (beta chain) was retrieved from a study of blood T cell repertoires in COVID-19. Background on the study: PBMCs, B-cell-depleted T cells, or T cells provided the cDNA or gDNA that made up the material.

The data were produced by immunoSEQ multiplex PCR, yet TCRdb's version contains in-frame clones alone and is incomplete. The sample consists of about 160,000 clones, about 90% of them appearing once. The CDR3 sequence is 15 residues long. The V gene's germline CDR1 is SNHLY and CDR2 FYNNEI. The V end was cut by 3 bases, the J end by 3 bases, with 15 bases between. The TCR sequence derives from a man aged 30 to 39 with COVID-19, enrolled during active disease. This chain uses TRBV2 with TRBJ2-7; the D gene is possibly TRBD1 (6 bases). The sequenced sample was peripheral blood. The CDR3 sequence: CASSEYSWTDYEQYF. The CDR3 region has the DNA TGTGCCAGCAGTGAGTACTCGTGGACAGACTACGAGCAGTACTTC.